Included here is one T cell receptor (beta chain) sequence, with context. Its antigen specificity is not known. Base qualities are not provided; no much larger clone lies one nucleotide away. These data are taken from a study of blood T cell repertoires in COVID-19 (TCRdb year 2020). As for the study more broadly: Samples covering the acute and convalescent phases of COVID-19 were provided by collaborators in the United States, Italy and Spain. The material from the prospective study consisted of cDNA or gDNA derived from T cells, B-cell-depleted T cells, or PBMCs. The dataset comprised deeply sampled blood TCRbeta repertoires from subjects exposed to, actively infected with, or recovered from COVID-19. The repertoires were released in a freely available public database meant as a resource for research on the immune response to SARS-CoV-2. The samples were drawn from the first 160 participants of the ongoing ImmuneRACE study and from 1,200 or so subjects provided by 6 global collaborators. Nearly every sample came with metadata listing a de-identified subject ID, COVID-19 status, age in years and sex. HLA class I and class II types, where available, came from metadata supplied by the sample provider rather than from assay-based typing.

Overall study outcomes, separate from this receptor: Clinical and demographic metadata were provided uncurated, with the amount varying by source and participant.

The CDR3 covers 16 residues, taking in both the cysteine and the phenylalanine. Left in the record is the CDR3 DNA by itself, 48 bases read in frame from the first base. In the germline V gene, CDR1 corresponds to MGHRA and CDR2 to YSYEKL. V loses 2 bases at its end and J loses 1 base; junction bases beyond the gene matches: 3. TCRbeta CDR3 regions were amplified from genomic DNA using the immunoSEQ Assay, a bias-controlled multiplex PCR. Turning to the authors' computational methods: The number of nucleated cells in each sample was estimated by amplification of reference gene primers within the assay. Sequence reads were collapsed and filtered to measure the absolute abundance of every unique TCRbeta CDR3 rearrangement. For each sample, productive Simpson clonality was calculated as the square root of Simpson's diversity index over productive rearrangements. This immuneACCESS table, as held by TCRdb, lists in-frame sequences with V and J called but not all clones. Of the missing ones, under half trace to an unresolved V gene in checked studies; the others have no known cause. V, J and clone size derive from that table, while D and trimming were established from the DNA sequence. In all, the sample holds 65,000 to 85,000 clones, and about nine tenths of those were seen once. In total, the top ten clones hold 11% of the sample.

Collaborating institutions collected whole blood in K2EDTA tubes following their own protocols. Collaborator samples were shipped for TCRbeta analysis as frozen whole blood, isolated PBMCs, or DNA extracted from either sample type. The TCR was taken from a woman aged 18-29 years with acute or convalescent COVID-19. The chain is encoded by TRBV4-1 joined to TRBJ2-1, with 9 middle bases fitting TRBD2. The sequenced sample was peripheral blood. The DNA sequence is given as TGCGCCAGCAGCCAACAGAGCGGGGGGTCCTACAATGAGCAGTTCTTC. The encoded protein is CASSQQSGGSYNEQFF.